This TCR beta chain was documented in a study of cytomegalovirus exposure and HLA in healthy donors. In the PCR, 60 Vbeta and 13 Jbeta primers were used. Only in-frame clones appear in the TCRdb table, and some are missing; sequencing was by immunoSEQ multiplex PCR. This table holds more than 150,000 clones, more than 75% found once. The source material was PBMCs. The TCR comes from a man aged 35-49 years in good health and CMV-seronegative.

The CDR3 reads CASTSGQINQPQHF. CDR3 in DNA: TGTGCCAGCACATCCGGACAGATCAATCAGCCCCAGCATTTT. The J gene is TRBJ1-5, the V gene TRBV6-5, with D maybe TRBD1 (6 bases). The CDR3 has 14 amino acids. The germline V gene encodes CDR1 MNHEY and CDR2 SVGAGI. V shed 7 bases and J shed 3 bases, with 13 bases lying between them.